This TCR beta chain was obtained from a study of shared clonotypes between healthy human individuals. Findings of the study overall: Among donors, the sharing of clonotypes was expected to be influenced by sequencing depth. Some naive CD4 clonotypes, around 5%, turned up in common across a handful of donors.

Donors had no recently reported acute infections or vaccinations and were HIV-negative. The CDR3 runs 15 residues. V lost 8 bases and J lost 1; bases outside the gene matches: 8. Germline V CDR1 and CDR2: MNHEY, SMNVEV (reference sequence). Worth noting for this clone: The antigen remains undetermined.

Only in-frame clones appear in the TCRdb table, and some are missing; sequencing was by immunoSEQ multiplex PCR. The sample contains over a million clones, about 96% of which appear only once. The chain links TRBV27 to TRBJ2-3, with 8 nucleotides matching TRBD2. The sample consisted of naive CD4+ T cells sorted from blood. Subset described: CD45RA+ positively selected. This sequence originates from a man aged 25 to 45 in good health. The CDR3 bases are TGTGCCAGCGCCCTGCCGGGACTAGGCACAGATACGCAGTATTTT. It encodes CASALPGLGTDTQYF.